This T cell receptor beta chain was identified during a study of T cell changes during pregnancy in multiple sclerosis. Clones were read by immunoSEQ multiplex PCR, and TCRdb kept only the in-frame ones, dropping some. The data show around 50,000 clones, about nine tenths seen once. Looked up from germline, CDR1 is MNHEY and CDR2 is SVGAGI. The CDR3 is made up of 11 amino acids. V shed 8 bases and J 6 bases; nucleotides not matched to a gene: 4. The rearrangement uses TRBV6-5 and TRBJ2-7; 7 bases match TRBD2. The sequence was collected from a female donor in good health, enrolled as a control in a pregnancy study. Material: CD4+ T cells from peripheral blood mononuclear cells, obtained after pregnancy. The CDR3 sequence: CASVGGSEQYF. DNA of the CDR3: TGTGCCAGCGTGGGGGGGAGCGAGCAGTACTTC.